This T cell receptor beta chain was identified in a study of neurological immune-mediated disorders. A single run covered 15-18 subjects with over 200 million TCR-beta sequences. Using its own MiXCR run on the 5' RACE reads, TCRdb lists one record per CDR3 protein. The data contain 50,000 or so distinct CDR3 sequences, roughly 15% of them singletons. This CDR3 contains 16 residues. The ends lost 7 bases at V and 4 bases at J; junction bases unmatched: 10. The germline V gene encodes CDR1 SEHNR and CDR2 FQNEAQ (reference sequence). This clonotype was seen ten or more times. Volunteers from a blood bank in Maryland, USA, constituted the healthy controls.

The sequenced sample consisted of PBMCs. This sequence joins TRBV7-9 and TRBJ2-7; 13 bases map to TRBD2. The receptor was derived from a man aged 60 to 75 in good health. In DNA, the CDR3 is TGTGCCAGCACCAGGACTAGCGGGAGAATTGGGTACGAGCAGTACTTC. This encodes CASTRTSGRIGYEQYF.